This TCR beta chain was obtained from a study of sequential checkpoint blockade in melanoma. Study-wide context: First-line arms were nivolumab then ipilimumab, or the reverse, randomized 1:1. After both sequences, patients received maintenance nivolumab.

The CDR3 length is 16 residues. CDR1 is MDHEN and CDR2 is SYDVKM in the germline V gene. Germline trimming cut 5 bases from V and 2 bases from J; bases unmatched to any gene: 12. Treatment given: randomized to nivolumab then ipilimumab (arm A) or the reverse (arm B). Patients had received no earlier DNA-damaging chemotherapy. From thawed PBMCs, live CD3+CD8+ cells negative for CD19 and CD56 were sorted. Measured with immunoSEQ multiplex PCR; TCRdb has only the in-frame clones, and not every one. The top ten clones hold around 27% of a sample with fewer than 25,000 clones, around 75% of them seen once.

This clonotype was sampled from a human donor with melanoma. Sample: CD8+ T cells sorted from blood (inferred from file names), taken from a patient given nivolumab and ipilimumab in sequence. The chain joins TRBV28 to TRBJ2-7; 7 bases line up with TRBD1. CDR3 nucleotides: TGTGCCAGCAGTATCCTTGCGACAGGGACCACCTACGAGCAGTACTTC. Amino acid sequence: CASSILATGTTYEQYF.